Presented here are 10 T cell receptor beta chains from one specimen sequenced in a study of blood T cell repertoires in COVID-19. TCRdb's table, derived via immunoSEQ multiplex PCR, lists solely in-frame clones and lacks some. The table lists about 180,000 clones, around 80% of them singletons. Sequencing used peripheral blood. The receptors were sampled from a woman in her sixties or seventies with acute or convalescent COVID-19.

This clone has just a few counts. This chain links TRBV10-3 with TRBJ2-2; 14 bases map to TRBD2. V gave up 6 bases and J gave up 5 bases; unmatched junction bases: 8. The CDR3 runs to 17 residues. Germline CDR1 ENHRY, CDR2 SYGVKD. The CDR3 here is CAIRPTSGRAGTGELFF. CDR3 sequence (DNA): TGTGCCATCAGGCCGACTAGCGGGAGGGCCGGGACCGGGGAGCTGTTTTTT.

Here the CDR3 DNA reads TGTGCCAGCAGTGCCCGGTCATACCCCTTGAACACTGAAGCTTTCTTT. This codes for CASSARSYPLNTEAFF. The chain combines TRBV2 with TRBJ1-1; the D is unclear. The germline V gene encodes CDR1 SNHLY and CDR2 FYNNEI. The CDR3 is 16 amino acids. V dropped 4 bases and J dropped 0 bases, with 15 bases sitting between them.

The genes are TRBV27 and TRBJ1-2; D is ambiguous. Trimming cost V 7 bases and J 5 bases, with 14 bases left between them. The CDR3 runs 13 residues. CDR1 and CDR2 (germline): MNHEY, SMNVEV (reference sequence). The CDR3 coding sequence is TGTGCCAGCACCCCCGCGGGTGGATATGGCTACACCTTC. Its protein product is CASTPAGGYGYTF.

The chain carries TRBV10-3 and TRBJ1-1; 10 bases are a match to TRBD1. The CDR3 is made up of 14 amino acids. V gave up 6 bases and J gave up 7 bases; unmatched junction bases: 8. Per the germline V gene, CDR1 is ENHRY and CDR2 is SYGVKD. CDR3: CAIRTGTGVSEAFF. The CDR3 DNA reads as TGTGCCATCAGAACCGGGACAGGGGTTAGTGAAGCTTTCTTT.

This clone was recorded a few times. The chain links TRBV12-3 or TRBV12-4 to TRBJ1-4, with D uncertain. The CDR3 has 13 residues. V shed 3 bases and J shed 8 bases, with 10 bases lying between them. This CDR3 is CASSLNAGEKLFF. The CDR3 DNA reads TGTGCCAGCAGTTTGAATGCGGGAGAAAAACTGTTTTTT.

The J gene is TRBJ2-7, the V gene TRBV6-1, with 10 bases identical to TRBD1. The CDR3 runs 16 residues. The V segment lost 4 bases and the J segment 6 bases; nucleotides outside the gene matches: 12. From germline, CDR1 is MNHNS and CDR2 SASEGT. The CDR3 reads CASSALSPGTGVEQYF. CDR3 coding DNA: TGTGCCAGCAGTGCTTTGAGTCCCGGGACAGGGGTCGAGCAGTACTTC.

This clone was seen more than once but under ten times. V gene TRBV7-9 combines with J gene TRBJ1-1; tentative D call: TRBD1 (5 bases). This CDR3 spans 12 amino acids. Between the trimmed V and J ends, which lost 8 bases and 7 bases, there was a span of 14 bases. Germline assignment: CDR1 SEHNR and CDR2 FQNEAQ (reference sequence). The CDR3 sequence: CASGDRKLEAFF. The CDR3, as DNA: TGTGCCAGCGGTGACAGAAAGCTTGAAGCTTTCTTT.

This clone was seen a handful of times. This chain joins TRBV3-1 (or the pseudogene TRBV3-2) and TRBJ1-1; TRBD1 agrees at 9 bases. Trimming took 4 bases from V and 1 from J; bases not matched to a gene: 4. Germline V gives CDR1 LGHDT, CDR2 YNNKEL (reference sequence). The CDR3 has 15 residues. This CDR3 reads CASSLQTGGNTEAFF. The CDR3 DNA follows: TGTGCCAGCAGCCTCCAGACAGGGGGGAACACTGAAGCTTTCTTT.

In its sample, this clone was seen a few times. The rearrangement uses TRBV19 and TRBJ2-1; 11 bases match TRBD1. With V trimmed by 7 bases and J by 8 bases, 13 bases remained unmatched. Per germline, CDR1 LNHDA and CDR2 SQIVND (reference sequence). The CDR3 extends over 16 amino acids. This chain's CDR3 is CASTSPGTGGRDEQFF. The CDR3 nucleotides are TGTGCCAGTACTTCCCCCGGGACAGGGGGTAGAGATGAGCAGTTCTTC.

The rearrangement uses TRBV18 and TRBJ1-5; D is unresolved. CDR3 length: 13 residues. The V gene's germline CDR1 is KGHSH and CDR2 LQKENI. V was clipped by 2 bases and J by 4 bases, with 6 bases between them. DNA of the CDR3: TGTGCCAGCTCACCATCGCGGAATCAGCCCCAGCATTTT. Its translation: CASSPSRNQPQHF.